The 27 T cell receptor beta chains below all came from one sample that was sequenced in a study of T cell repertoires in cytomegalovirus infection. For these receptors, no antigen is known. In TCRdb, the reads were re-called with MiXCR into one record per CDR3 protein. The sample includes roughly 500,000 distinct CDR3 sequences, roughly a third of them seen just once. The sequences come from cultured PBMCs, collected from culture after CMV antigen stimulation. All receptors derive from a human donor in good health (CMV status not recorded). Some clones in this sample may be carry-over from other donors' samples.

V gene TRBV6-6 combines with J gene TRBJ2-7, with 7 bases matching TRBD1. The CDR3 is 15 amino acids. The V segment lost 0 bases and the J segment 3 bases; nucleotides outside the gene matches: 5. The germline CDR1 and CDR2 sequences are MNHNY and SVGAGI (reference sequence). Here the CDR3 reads CASSYSIGGSYEQYV. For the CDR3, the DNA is TGTGCCAGCAGTTACTCGATAGGGGGCAGCTACGAGCAGTACGTC.

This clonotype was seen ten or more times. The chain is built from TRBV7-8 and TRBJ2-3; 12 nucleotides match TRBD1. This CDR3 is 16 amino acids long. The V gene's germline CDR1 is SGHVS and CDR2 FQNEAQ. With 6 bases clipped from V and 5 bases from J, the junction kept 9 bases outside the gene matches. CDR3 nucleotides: TGTGCCAGCAGTCTGATGGGACAGGGGGCGCGAGATACGCAGTATTTT. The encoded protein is CASSLMGQGARDTQYF.

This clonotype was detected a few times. CDR3 DNA sequence: TGTGCCAGCAGCTTAGCACGGACAGCGGGTGAAAAACTGTTTTTT. Translated, it gives CASSLARTAGEKLFF. This chain uses TRBV7-2 with TRBJ1-4; possibly TRBD1 for D (6 bases). CDR1 and CDR2 (germline): SGHTA, FQGNSA. The CDR3 totals 15 residues. Trimming shortened V by 0 bases and J by 7 bases, and 12 bases separated the two germline ends.

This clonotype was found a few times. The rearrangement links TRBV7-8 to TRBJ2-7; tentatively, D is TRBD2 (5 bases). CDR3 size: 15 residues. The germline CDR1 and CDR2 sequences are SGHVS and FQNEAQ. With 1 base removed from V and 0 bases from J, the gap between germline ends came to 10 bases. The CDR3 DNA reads TGTGCCAGCAGCTTAGACGGGGTCAGCTCCTACGAGCAGTACTTC. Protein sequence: CASSLDGVSSYEQYF. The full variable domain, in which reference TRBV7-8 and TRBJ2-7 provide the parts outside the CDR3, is GAGVSQSPRYKVAKRGQDVALRCDPISGHVSLFWYQQALGQGPEFLTYFQNEAQLDKSGLPSDRFFAERPEGSVSTLKIQRTQQEDSAVYLCASSLDGVSSYEQYFGPGTRLTVT.

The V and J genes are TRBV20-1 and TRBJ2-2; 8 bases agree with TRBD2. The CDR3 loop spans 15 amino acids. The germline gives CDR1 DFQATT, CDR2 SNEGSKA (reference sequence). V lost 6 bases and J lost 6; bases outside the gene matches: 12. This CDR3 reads CSAEVSGRISGELFF. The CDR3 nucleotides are TGCAGTGCCGAAGTGAGCGGGAGAATTTCCGGGGAGCTGTTTTTT.

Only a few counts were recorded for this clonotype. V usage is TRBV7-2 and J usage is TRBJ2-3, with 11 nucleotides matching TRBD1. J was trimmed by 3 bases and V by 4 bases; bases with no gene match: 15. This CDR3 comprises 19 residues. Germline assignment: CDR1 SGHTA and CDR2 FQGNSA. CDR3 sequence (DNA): TGTGCCAGCAGCTCCCCCTTCCCCGGACAGGGGGCCGCGACAGATACGCAGTATTTT. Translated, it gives CASSSPFPGQGAATDTQYF.

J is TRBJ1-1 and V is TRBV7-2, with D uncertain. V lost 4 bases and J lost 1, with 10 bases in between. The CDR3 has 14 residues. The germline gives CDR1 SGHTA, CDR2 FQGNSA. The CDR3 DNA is TGTGCCAGCAGCTCCCCCCTCCGGAACACTGAAGCTTTCTTT. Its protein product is CASSSPLRNTEAFF.

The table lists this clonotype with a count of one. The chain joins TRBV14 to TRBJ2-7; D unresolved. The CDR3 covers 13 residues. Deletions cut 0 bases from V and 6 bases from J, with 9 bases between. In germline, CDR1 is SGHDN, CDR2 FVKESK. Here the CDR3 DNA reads TGTGCCAGCAGCCAAGAGCGGATTTCCGAGCAGTACGTC. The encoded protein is CASSQERISEQYV.

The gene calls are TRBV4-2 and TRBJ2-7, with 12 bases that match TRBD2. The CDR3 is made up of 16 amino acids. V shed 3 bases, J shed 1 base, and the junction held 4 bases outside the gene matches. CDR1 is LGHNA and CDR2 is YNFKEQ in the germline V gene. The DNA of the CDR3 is TGTGCCAGCAGCCAGAGACTAGCGGGGGAATCCTACGAGCAGTACTTC. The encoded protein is CASSQRLAGESYEQYF.

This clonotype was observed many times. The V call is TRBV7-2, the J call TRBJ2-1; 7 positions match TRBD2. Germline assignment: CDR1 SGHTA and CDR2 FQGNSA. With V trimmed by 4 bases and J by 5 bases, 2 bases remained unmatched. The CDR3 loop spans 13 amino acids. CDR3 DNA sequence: TGTGCCAGCAGCTCGGGACTAAACAATGAGCAGTTCTTC. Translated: CASSSGLNNEQFF.

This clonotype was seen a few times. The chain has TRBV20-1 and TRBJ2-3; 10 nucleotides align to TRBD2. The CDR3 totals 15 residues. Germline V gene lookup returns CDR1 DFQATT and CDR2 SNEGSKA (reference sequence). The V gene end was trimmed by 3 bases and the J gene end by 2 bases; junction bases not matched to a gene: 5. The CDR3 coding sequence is TGCAGTGCTAGCGAAACTAGCGGGAACACAGATACGCAGTATTTT. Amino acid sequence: CSASETSGNTDTQYF.

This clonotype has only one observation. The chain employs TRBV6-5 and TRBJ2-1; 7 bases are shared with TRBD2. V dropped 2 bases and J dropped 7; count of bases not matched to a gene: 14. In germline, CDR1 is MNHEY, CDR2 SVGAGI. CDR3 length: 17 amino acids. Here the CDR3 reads CASSYPAAAGRANEQFF. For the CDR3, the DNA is TGTGCCAGCAGTTACCCAGCTGCAGCGGGGCGGGCGAATGAGCAGTTCTTC.

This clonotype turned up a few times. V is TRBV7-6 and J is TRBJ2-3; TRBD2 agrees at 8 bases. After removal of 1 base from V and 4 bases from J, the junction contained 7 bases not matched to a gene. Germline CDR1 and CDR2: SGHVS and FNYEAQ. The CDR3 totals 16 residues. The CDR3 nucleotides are TGTGCCAGCAGCTTAGTTCCGGGAGGGATCGCAGATACGCAGTATTTT. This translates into CASSLVPGGIADTQYF.

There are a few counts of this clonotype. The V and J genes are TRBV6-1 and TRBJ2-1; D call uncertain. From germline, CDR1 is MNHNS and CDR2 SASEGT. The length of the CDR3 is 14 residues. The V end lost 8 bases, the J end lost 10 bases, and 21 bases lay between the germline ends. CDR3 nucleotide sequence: TGTGCCAGCGATTCTACGGTCGGGCTACAGGAGCAGTTCTTC. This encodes CASDSTVGLQEQFF.

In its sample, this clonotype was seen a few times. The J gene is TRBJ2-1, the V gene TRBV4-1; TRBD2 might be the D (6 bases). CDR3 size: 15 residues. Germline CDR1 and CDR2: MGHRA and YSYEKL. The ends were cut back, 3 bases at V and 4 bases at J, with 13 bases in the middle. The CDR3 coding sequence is TGCGCCAGCAGCCAGCCGGGAGTTAGGTACAATGAGCAGTTCTTC. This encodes CASSQPGVRYNEQFF.

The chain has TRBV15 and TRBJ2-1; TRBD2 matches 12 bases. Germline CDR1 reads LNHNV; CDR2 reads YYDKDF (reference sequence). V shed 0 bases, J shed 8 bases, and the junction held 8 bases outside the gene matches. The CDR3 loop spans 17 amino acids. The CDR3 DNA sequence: TGTGCCACCAGCAGAGATCGCCTAGCGGGAGGGAGGCATGAGCAGTTCTTC. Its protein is CATSRDRLAGGRHEQFF.

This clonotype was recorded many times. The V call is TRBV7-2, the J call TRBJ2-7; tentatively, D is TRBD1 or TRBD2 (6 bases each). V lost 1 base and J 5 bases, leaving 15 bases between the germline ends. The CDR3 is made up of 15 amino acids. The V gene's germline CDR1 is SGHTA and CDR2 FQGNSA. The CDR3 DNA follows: TGTGCCAGCAGCTTAGGGTGGGGGGCGGCTAACGAGCAGTACGTC. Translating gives CASSLGWGAANEQYV.

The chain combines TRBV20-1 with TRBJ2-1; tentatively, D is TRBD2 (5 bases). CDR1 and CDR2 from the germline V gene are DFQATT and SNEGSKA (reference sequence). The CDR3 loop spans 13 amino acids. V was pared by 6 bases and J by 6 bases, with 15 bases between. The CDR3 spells CSAYKRTLNEQFF. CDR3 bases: TGCAGTGCGTACAAGCGGACCCTCAATGAGCAGTTCTTC.

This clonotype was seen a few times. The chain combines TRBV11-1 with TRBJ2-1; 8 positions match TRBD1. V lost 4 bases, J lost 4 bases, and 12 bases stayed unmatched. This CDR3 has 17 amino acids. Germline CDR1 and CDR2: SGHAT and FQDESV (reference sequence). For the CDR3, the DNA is TGTGCCAGCAGCTCAGACAGGGGTCACACCGTATACAATGAGCAGTTCTTC. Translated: CASSSDRGHTVYNEQFF.

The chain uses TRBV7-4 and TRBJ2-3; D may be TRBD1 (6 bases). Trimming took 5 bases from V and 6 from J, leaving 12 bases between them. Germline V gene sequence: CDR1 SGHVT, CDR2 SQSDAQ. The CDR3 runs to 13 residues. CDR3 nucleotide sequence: TGTGCCAGCAGCGTAGATCAGGGGGATACGCAGTATTTT. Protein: CASSVDQGDTQYF.

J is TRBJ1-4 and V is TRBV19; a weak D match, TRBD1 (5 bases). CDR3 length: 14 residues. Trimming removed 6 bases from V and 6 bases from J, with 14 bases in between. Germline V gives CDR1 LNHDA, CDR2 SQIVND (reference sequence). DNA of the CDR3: TGTGCCAGTAGGTCTACAGGCCACGATGAAAAACTGTTTTTT. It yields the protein CASRSTGHDEKLFF.

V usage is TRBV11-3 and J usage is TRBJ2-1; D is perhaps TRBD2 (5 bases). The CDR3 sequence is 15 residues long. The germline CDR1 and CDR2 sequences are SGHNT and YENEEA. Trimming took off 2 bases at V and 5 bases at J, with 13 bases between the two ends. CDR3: CASSLNLGRDNEQFF. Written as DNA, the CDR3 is TGTGCCAGCAGCTTAAACCTGGGGAGAGACAATGAGCAGTTCTTC.

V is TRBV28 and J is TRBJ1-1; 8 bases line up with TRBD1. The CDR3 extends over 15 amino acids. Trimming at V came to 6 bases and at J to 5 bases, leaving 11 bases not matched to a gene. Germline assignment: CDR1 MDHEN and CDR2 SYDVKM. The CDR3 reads CASRPSGQGRTEAFF. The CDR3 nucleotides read TGTGCCAGCAGACCGTCAGGACAGGGAAGAACTGAAGCTTTCTTT.

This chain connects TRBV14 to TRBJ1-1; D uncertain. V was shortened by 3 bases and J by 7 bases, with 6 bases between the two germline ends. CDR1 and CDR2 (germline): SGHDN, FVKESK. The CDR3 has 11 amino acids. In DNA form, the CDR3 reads TGTGCCAGCAGCCAGGGAATTGAAGCTTTCTTT. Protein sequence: CASSQGIEAFF.

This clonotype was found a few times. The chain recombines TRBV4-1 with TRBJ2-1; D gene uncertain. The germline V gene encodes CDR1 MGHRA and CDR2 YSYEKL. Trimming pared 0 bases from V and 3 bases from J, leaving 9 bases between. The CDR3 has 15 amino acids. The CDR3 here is CASSQDGGSYNEQFF. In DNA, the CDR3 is TGCGCCAGCAGCCAAGATGGCGGCAGCTACAATGAGCAGTTCTTC.

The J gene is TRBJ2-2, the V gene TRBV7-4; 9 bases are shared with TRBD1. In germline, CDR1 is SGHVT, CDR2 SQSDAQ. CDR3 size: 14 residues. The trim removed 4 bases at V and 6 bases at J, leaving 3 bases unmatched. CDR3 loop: CASSYTGGSGELFF. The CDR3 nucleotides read TGTGCCAGCAGCTACACAGGGGGCTCCGGGGAGCTGTTTTTT.

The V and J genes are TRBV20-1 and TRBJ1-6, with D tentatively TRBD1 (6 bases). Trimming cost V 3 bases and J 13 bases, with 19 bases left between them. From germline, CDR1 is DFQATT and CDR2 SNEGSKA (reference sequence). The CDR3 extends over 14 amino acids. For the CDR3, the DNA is TGCAGTGCTAGTAGGGTGCAGGGGCCTCACCCCCTCCACTTT. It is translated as CSASRVQGPHPLHF.